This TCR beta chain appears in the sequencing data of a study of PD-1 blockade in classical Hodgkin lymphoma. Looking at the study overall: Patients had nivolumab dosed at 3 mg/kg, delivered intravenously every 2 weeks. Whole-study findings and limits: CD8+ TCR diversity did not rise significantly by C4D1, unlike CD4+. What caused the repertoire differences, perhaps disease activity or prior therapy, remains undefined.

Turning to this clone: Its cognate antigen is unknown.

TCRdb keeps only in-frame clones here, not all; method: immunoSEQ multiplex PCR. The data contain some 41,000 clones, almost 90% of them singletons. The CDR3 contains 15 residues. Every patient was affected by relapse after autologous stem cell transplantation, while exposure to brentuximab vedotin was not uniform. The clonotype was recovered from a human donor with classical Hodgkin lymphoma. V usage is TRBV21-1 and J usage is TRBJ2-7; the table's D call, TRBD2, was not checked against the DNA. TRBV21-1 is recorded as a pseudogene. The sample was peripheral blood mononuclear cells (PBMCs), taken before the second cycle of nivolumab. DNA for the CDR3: TGTGCCAGCAGCGCACCCCTAGAAGCCCCATACGAGCAGTACTTC. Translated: CASSAPLEAPYEQYF.